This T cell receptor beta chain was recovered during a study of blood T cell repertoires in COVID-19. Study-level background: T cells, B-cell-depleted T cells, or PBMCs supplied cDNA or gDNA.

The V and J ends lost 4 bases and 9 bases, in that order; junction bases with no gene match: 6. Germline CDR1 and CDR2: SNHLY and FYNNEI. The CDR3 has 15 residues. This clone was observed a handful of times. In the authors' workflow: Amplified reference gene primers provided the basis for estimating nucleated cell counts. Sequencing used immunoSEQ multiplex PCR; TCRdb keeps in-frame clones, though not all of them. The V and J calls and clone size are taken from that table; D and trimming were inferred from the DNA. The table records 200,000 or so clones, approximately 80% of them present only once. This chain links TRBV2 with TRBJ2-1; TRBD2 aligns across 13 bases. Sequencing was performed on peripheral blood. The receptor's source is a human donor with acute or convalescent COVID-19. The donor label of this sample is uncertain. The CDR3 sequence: CASSGGLAGVGEQFF. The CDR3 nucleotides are TGTGCCAGCAGTGGAGGACTAGCGGGAGTCGGTGAGCAGTTCTTC.